This TCR beta chain derives from a study of tumor-infiltrating lymphocytes in primary liver carcinoma. Background on the study: Men as well as women, aged 30 to 69 years, made up the patients. Study-level findings and limits: Appearing in all five tumor regions was true of only about 8-24% of top clones.

CDR1 SGHAT and CDR2 FQNNGV come from the germline V gene. This CDR3 has 20 residues. Each 20-30 mg portion of unsorted bulk tissue served as the source for co-extraction of RNA and DNA. Regarding this clonotype: Its antigen remains unidentified. At one boundary the junction diverges from the germline segment, which might be a read error.

With roughly 0.5 ug total RNA as template and a constant-region primer, TCR beta cDNA was made. Nested multiplex PCR, run for three rounds with slightly modified ARM-PCR, yielded TCR beta libraries. The two initial PCR rounds, around 11 cycles each, used TRBV1-TRBV30 forward and C-beta reverse primers. Via MiXCR, TCRdb re-called the multiplex PCR reads, giving one row per CDR3 protein. This sample carries roughly 120,000 distinct CDR3 sequences, 60% to 70% of them seen once, and the ten largest clones take 9.3%. Sequences were obtained from liver tumor tissue from sampling region 1. Subset noted: tumor region T1, superior pole. The V and J genes are TRBV11-2 and TRBJ2-7, with a weak D call TRBD2 (5 bases). This TCR came from a woman aged 55-75 years with primary liver carcinoma and hepatitis B virus infection. The CDR3 coding sequence is TGTGCCAGCAGCTTAGACGTCCCGGGATTAGCGTCTCGAAACGCCTACGACCAGTACTTC. It translates to CASSLDVPGLASRNAYDQYF.